This T cell receptor (beta chain) was observed in a study of CD8+CD57+ T cells in acquired aplastic anemia. Whole-study context: Sorted CD4+ and CD8+ cells yielded DNA averaging around 3.2 ug. Reads per healthy sample averaged around 10 million (CD4+) and 11.0 million (CD8+).

Genomic DNA, serving as template, underwent TCR beta VDJ and CDR3 profiling. One entry per CDR3 protein results from TCRdb running MiXCR on the reads. The sample has around 150,000 distinct CDR3 sequences, about 48% seen once. Whole-study findings and limits: CD8+ Simpson's diversity in patients was not significantly different from that in controls. The number of CD8+ CDR3 sequences shared by patients and controls was under 35.

This clonotype was counted ten times or more. As yet, its antigen is unknown. With V trimmed by 1 base and J by 3 bases, 4 bases remained unmatched. The CDR3 has 15 amino acids. The germline V gene has CDR1 MGHRA and CDR2 YSYEKL. The sample taken for sequencing was sorted CD4+, CD8+, or CD8+CD57+ T cells (not recorded which) from PBMCs. The receptor's source is a human donor in good health. The chain uses TRBV4-1 and TRBJ2-7; 9 nucleotides line up with TRBD2. The CDR3 loop is CASSQGWRGGYEQYF. CDR3 sequence (DNA): TGCGCCAGCAGCCAAGGATGGCGGGGGGGCTACGAGCAGTACTTC.